The clone carrying this TCR beta chain turned up a few times. Antigen specificity is unknown. The sample is drawn from a study of T-cell reconstitution after alpha-beta-depleted transplantation in children. V gave up 2 bases and J gave up 0 bases; unmatched junction bases: 9. The CDR3 sequence is 19 residues long. Germline assignment: CDR1 ENHRY and CDR2 SYGVKD. Using unique molecular identifiers, the investigators prepared the TCRbeta library. TCRdb re-called the PCR reads with MiXCR, one entry per CDR3 protein. The repertoire consists of approximately 85,000 distinct CDR3 sequences, with around 14% occurring once and the leading ten covering 27%. Study-wide results and limits: Newly made T cells mostly supplied T-cell counts and diversity one year after transplant.

Sequenced material: PBMCs, mostly from graft donor cells, taken 180 days after TCRalphabeta/CD19-depleted stem cell transplant. The sequence was obtained from a male patient aged 2 to 10 who had a stem cell transplant for acute lymphoblastic leukemia, so the T cells may come from the graft donor. This rearrangement joins TRBV10-3 to TRBJ1-3; 11 bases are a match to TRBD1. CDR3 bases: TGTGCCATCAGTGAGACATTCCGGGACAGGGGGTTCTCTGGAAACACCATATATTTT. It encodes CAISETFRDRGFSGNTIYF.